The clone carrying this TCR beta chain was detected a few times. This specimen comes from a study of blood T cell repertoires in COVID-19. Across the study: Whether acute or convalescent, the COVID-19 samples came from the United States, Italy and Spain. Sources were T cells, B-cell-depleted T cells, or PBMCs; the material itself was cDNA or gDNA.

V lost 2 bases and J lost 3, with 8 bases in between. Germline CDR1 and CDR2: MNHEY and SVGEGT. The CDR3 consists of 13 residues. Original methodology: Reference gene primer amplification gave nucleated cell count estimates. Profiling relied on immunoSEQ multiplex PCR, and the TCRdb table lists in-frame clones only, not all of them. Clonal size and the V and J genes are those of that table, whereas D and trimming came from the DNA. The sample consists of fewer than 100,000 clones, around 79% of them appearing once. This clonotype was obtained from a middle-aged man with acute or convalescent COVID-19. What was sequenced was peripheral blood. This rearrangement joins TRBV6-2 or TRBV6-3 to TRBJ2-7; no reliable D call. In nucleotides, the CDR3 is TGTGCCAGCAGTTACGGAGTTGTCTACGAGCAGTACTTC. Translating it yields CASSYGVVYEQYF.